Sequencing of this T cell receptor beta chain was carried out in a study of cytomegalovirus exposure and HLA in healthy donors. The PCR used 60 Vbeta and 13 Jbeta primers. TCRdb keeps only in-frame clones here, not all; method: immunoSEQ multiplex PCR. The repertoire includes about 130,000 clones, approximately 85% of them detected once, and about 11% sits in the top ten. General study findings and limits: Per published accounts, TCR beta sequences correctly predicted the HLA-A and HLA-B alleles of most subjects.

About this clone itself: Its cognate antigen is unknown.

Germline assignment: CDR1 MNHEY and CDR2 SMNVEV (reference sequence). With V trimmed by 3 bases and J by 13 bases, 11 bases remained unmatched. CDR3 length: 14 residues. The chain joins TRBV27 to TRBJ2-1; TRBD1 agrees at 8 bases. The TCR was taken from a male donor in good health and CMV-seropositive. Sequenced input: PBMCs. In nucleotides, the CDR3 is TGTGCCAGCAGTTTGCAGGGGGCGCAATCGGAACAGTTCTTC. Translation: CASSLQGAQSEQFF.